This entry describes one T cell receptor (beta chain). The protocol attached unique molecular identifiers to individual cDNA molecules. TCRdb reanalysed the 5' RACE reads using MiXCR and keeps one entry per CDR3 protein. In the table there are approximately 65,000 distinct CDR3 sequences, approximately 10% of which are singletons. This sample stems from a study of early T cells in non-severe SARS-CoV-2 infection. Trimming left V 7 bases short and J 8 bases short, with 17 bases between. Germline CDR1 MDHEN, CDR2 SYDVKM. The CDR3 is 13 residues long. The sample comprised whole blood. This clonotype was sampled from an adult who was a healthcare worker with PCR-confirmed SARS-CoV-2 infection or an uninfected control (not recorded which). The rearrangement uses TRBV28 and TRBJ1-1; D call uncertain. CDR3: CASNSMRFQEAFF. The CDR3 DNA reads as TGTGCCAGCAACTCTATGCGGTTTCAGGAAGCTTTCTTT.